Sequencing of this T cell receptor (beta chain) was carried out in a study of T cell responses to AZD1222 COVID-19 vaccine (dated by TCRdb to 2020 to 2022). Regarding the complete study: AZD1222 recipients with second doses at about 4 weeks or about 12 weeks were pooled, because spike-specific TCR depth and breadth did not differ between schedules. TCR sequencing covered some 240 trial participants: 207 given two doses of AZD1222 and 26 given two doses of MenACWY control vaccine. Trial participants were enrolled by age into subgroups of 18-55, 56-69 and 70-plus years, and approximately 150, 30 and 60 TCR-sequenced participants, respectively, were included in these subgroups. Overall results and qualifications from the work: The whole spike protein was spanned by vaccine-associated CD4 TCRs, and dominant responses were seen in regions 160-218 and 743-854. Spike-specific TCR breadth and depth rose significantly after two AZD1222 doses compared with day 0 and with MenACWY recipients. The 56-69-year group was small, and its depth increase did not reach significance, likely because of low power. Reportedly, almost half of the unique spike-specific TCRs recognized epitopes lying outside the regions that are mutated in the B.1.351 and B.1.1.7 variants. Participants were mostly white British, with more females than males. The authors suggested clonal diversity may have been underestimated. Conclusions about previously exposed vaccinees were limited because only six AZD1222 recipients were SARS-CoV-2 seropositive at baseline. Because no day 14 peak-response samples were available, repertoires were characterized only after the peak T cell response.

The CDR3 regions of human TCRbeta chains were analyzed by immunosequencing. The authors processed their data as follows. TCRs in the repertoires were compared against a reference library of SARS-CoV-2-specific TCRs that had been generated with the MIRA antigen-specificity platform. Breadth meant the fraction of unique TCRs that were SARS-CoV-2-associated, whereas depth meant the fraction of total T cells that were SARS-CoV-2-associated. Each spike-specific TCR was assigned to its reactive spike region and to a CD4 or CD8 class using the MIRA data. Log10-transformed breadth and depth values were compared by one-way ANOVA with Sidak's multiple comparisons tests. TCRdb re-hosts the immuneACCESS table, in-frame sequences only. Its copies lack some clones; in the studies checked, an unresolved V gene accounts for under half of them, and the cause for the rest is not known. From that table come the V and J calls and clone size; the DNA was used to work out D and trimming. This sample has around 130,000 clones in its table, and around nine tenths of those were observed once. Approximately 4.5% of the sample goes to the ten largest clones.

Remarks on this clone: Its specific antigen is unknown. Base quality data are lacking; no much larger clone is found one base away.

Reading the label with the study, this specimen's time point is: baseline before first vaccination. The vaccinee samples were drawn from two UK trials, COV001 and COV002, one of which was a single-blind randomized controlled phase 2/3 trial testing AZD1222 (ChAdOx1 nCoV-19) in healthy adults. For TCRbeta chain sequencing, PBMC samples from trial participants were taken at day 0 and at day 28 after the second dose. This clonotype originated in an adult in good health. Sequences were derived from peripheral blood, sampled on day 0 of AZD1222 vaccination.

The nucleotides read TGTGCCAGCAGCTTAACGTCCCTGCAGGAGCAGTACTTC. Translated, it gives CASSLTSLQEQYF. Here the chain combines TRBV7-3 and TRBJ2-7; the D gene is unclear. Reading the germline V gene gives CDR1 SGHTA and CDR2 FQGTGA. The trim is 0 bases for V and 7 bases for J, with a gap of 10 bases between the germline ends. CDR3 length: 13 amino acids, cysteine to phenylalanine. The entry retains the CDR3 DNA only, 39 bases that are in frame from base 1.